This TCR beta chain was recovered during a study of T cell repertoires in cytomegalovirus infection. About the study: Public TCR beta signatures indicated both CMV infection and matching HLA type.

Study-wide findings and caveats: The cumulative frequency of public TCR beta families identified carriers of CMV plus the relevant HLA. The response measured ex vivo was dominated by TCR beta clonotypes (HLA-C-restricted and CMV-specific).

For this clonotype: What it binds is unknown. The conserved closing phenylalanine or tryptophan is absent in this CDR3, likely reflecting a read error.

The CDR3 covers 13 residues. V was cut by 6 bases and J by 0 bases, with 8 bases left in between. Per the germline V gene, CDR1 is SNHLY and CDR2 is FYNNEI. TCRdb ran MiXCR on the reads and lists one entry per CDR3 protein. The sample consists of fewer than 550,000 distinct CDR3 sequences, roughly 12% of them appearing once. The V and J genes are TRBV2 and TRBJ1-1; no firm D call. The sequencing sample was made of PBMCs. The source is a human donor in good health (CMV status not recorded). Some clones in this sample may be carry-over from other donors' samples. CDR3 sequence: CASSADMNTEAFL. CDR3 nucleotides: TGTGCCAGCAGCGCTGACATGAACACTGAAGCTTTCCTT.